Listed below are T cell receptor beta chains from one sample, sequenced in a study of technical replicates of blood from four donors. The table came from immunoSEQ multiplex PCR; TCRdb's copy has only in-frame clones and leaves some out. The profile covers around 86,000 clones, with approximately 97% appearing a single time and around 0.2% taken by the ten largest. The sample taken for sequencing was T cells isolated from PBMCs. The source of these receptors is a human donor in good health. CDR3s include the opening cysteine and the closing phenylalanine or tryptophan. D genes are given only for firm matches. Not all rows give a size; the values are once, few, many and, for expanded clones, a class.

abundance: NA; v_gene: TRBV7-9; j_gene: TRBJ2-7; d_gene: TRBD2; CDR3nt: TGTGCCAGCAGCTCAGAAAGAACCGGGACTAGCGCGAACCCCTACGAGCAGTACTTC; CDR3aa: CASSSERTGTSANPYEQYF
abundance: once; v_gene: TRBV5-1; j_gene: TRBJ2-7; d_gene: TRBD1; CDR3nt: TGCGCCAGCAGCTTAGGAACGGGACAGGGTTCCTACGAGCAGTACTTC; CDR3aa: CASSLGTGQGSYEQYF
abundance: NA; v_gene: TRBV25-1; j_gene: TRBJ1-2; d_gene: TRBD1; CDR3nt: TGTGCCAGCAGTGTGCCCGGGACAGGGGGAGGCTATGGCTACACCTTC; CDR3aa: CASSVPGTGGGYGYTF
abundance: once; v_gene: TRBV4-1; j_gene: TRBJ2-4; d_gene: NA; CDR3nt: TGCGCCAGCAGCAGGTTGGCCAGGTTAAACATTCAGTACTTC; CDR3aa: CASSRLARLNIQYF
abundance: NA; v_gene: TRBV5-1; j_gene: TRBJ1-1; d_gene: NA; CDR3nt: TGCGCCAGCAGCTTAATAGGTTTAGGGGTAACTACTGAAGCTTTCTTT; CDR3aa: CASSLIGLGVTTEAFF
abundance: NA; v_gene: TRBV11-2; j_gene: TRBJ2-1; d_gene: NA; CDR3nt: TGTGCCAGCAGCTCGACACAAGCCCCCAATGAGCAGTTCTTC; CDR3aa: CASSSTQAPNEQFF
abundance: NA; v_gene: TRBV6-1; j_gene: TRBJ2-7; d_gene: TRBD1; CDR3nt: TGTGCCAGCAAGGGACAGTTCTACGAGCAGTACTTC; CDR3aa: CASKGQFYEQYF
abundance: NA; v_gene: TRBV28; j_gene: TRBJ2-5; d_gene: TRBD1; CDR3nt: TGTGCCAGCAGTTTTGGCGGGACAGGGGGTATGGTGACCCAGTACTTC; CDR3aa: CASSFGGTGGMVTQYF
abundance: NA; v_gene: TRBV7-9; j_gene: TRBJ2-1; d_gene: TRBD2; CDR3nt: TGTGCCAGCAGTTATCTAGCGGGAGGGGCTAATGAGCAGTTCTTC; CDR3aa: CASSYLAGGANEQFF
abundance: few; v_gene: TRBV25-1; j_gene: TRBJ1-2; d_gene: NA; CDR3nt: TGTGCCAGCAGACAGGGAAACTATGGCTACACCTTC; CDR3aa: CASRQGNYGYTF
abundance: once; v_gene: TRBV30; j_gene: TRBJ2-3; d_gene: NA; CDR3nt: TGTGCCTGGTCCGACAGGTTCACAGATACGCAGTATTTT; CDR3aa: CAWSDRFTDTQYF
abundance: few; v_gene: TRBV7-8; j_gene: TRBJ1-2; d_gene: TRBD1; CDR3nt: TGTGCCAGCACCCGGGACAGGGCGGGCTATGGCTACACCTTC; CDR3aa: CASTRDRAGYGYTF
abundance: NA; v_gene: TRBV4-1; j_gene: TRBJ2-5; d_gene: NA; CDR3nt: TGCGCCAGCAGCCCCATCGGGGGGCTTAAGACCCAGTACTTC; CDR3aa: CASSPIGGLKTQYF
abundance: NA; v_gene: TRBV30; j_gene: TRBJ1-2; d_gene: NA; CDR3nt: TGTGCCTGGAGTGTACCGGCACAGGGTTTTAGGGGCTACACCTTC; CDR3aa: CAWSVPAQGFRGYTF
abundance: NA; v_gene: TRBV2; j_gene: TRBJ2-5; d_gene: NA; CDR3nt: TGTGCCAGCAGTGGGGGGGGGCTCGGAGAGACCCAGTACTTC; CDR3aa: CASSGGGLGETQYF
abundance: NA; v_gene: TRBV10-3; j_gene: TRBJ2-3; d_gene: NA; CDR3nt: TGTGCCATCAGTGGGCAGCGGACCCCTCAGGATACGCAGTATTTT; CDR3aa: CAISGQRTPQDTQYF
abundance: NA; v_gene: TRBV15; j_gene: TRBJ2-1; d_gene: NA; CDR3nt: TGTGCCACCAGCAGGCGGGATCTTGACAATGAGCAGTTCTTC; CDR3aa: CATSRRDLDNEQFF
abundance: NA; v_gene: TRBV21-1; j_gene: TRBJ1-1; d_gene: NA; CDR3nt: TGTGCCCCGCGCAAAATCAGGGTGGTAGCTTTCTTT; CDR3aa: CAPRKIRVVAFF
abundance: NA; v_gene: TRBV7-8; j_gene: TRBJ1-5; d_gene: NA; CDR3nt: TGTGCCAGCAGCCTACCGGGACAGCCCCAGCATTTT; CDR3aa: CASSLPGQPQHF
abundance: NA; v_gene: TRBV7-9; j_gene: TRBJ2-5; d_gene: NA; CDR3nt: TGTGCCAGCAGCTTAATTTTAATGTCAGAGACCCAGTACTTC; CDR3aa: CASSLILMSETQYF
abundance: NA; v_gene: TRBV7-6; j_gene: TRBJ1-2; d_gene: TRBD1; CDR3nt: TGTGCCAGCAGCTCATTACAGGGGAACTATGGCTACACCTTC; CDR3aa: CASSSLQGNYGYTF
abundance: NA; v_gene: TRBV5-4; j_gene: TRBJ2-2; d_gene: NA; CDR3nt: TGTGCCAGCAGCTTAAGACTAAACACCGGGGAGCTGTTTTTT; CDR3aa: CASSLRLNTGELFF
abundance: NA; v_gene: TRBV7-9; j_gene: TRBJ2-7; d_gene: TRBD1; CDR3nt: TGTGCCAGCAGCCCGACCGACAGGGGAAGGTCCTACGAGCAGTACTTC; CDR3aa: CASSPTDRGRSYEQYF
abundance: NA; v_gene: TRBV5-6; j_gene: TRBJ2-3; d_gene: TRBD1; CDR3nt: TGTGCCAGCAGCACAAGACTGGCAGGGGGAGGCACAGATACGCAGTATTTT; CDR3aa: CASSTRLAGGGTDTQYF
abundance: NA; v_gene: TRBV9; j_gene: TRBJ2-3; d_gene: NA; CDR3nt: TGTGCCAGCAGCGCCCGACTAGGCGCAGATACGCAGTATTTT; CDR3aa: CASSARLGADTQYF
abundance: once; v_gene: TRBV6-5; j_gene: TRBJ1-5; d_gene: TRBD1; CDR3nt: TGTGCCAGCAGACTAGGACAGGCCCATAATCAGCCCCAGCATTTT; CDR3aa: CASRLGQAHNQPQHF
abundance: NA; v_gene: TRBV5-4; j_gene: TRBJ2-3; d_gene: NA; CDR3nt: TGTGCCAGCAGCTATGGACAGAACATCAGAGAGGATACGCAGTATTTT; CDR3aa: CASSYGQNIREDTQYF
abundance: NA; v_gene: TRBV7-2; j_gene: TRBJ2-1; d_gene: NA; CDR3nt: TGTGCCAGCAGCTTAGAGGTGGTTGGCAGCCGGGTAGTTAGGCAGTTCTTC; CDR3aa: CASSLEVVGSRVVRQFF
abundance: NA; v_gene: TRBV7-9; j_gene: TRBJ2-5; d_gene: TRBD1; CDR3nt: TGTGCCAGCAGCTTCCCGCGGAATAAACAGGGGGCGAGGGAGACCCAGTACTTC; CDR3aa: CASSFPRNKQGARETQYF
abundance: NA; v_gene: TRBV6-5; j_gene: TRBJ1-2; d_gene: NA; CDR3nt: TGTGCCAGCAGTTATCACCCCCAGGGTGGCTACACCTTC; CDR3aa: CASSYHPQGGYTF
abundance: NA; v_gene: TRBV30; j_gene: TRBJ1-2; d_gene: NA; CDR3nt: TGTGCCTGGAGTGTCTCGACGGGTAACTATGGCTACACCTTC; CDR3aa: CAWSVSTGNYGYTF
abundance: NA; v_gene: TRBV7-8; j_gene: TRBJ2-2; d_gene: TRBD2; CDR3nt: TGTGCCAGCAGCTTACGGGCGGGAGGGCCTCGTCTCACCGGGGAGCTGTTTTTT; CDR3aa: CASSLRAGGPRLTGELFF
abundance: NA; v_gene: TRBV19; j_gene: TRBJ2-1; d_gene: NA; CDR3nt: TGTGCCAGTAGTGCCGGACTTCCCTCCTACAATGAGCAGTTCTTC; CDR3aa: CASSAGLPSYNEQFF
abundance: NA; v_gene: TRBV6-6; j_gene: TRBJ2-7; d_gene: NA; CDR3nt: TGTGCCAGCAGTTCGTCAGCGGGCCCTCCCTACGAGCAGTACTTC; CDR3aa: CASSSSAGPPYEQYF
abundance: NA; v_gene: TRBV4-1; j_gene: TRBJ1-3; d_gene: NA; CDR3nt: TGCGCCAGCAGCCAAGGGAGAGTGCGCTCTGAGAACACCATATATTTT; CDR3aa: CASSQGRVRSENTIYF
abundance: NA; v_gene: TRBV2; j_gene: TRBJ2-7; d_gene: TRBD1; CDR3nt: TGTGCCAGCAGGACACAGGGGTCCCGCTACGAGCAGTACTTC; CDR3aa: CASRTQGSRYEQYF
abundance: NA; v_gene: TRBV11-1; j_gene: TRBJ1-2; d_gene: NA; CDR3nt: TGTGCCAGCAGCTCCCGTTGGGAGAAGGAAGGCTACACCTTC; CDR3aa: CASSSRWEKEGYTF
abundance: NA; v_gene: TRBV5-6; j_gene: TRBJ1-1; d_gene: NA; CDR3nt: TGTGCCAGCAGCTCCCCCCGGGGGGCTGAAGCTTTCTTT; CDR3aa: CASSSPRGAEAFF
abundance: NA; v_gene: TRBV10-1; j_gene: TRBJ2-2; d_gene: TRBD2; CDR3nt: TGCGCCAGCAGTGGACTAGCGGAAACCGGGGAGCTGTTTTTT; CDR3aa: CASSGLAETGELFF
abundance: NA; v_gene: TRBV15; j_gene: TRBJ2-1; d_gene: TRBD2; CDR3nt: TGTGCCACCAGTAGCGGGGGGGCTAATGAGTGGCAGTTCTTC; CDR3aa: CATSSGGANEWQFF
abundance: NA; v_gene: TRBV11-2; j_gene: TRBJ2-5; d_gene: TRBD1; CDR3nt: TGTGCCAGCAGCAGGGACAGGGCAGAGACCCAGTACTTC; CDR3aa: CASSRDRAETQYF
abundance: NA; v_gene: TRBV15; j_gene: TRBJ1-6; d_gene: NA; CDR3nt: TGTGCCACCAGCAGAGATCGGGGCCGGGTGGGGGGGCGAAGTAATTCACCCCTCCACTTT; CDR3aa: CATSRDRGRVGGRSNSPLHF
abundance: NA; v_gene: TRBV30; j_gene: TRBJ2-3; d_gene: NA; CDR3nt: TGTGCCTGGAGTGTCAGCGGCGCCACAGATACGCAGTATTTT; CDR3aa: CAWSVSGATDTQYF
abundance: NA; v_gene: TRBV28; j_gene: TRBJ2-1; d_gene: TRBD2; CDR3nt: TGTGCCAGCAATCGGGAGGCCTACAATGAGCAGTTCTTC; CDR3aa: CASNREAYNEQFF
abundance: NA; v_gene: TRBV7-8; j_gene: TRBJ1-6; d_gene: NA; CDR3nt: TGTGCCAGCAGCTCCCCGGACAGTTCTAATTCACCCCTCCACTTT; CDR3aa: CASSSPDSSNSPLHF
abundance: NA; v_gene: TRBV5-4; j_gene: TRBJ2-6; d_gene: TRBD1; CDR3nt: TGTGCCAGCAGCTTGGAACAGGGGCCTGGGGCCAACGTCCTGACTTTC; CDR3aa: CASSLEQGPGANVLTF
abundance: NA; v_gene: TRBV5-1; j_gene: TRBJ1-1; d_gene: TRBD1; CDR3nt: TGCGCCAGCAGCTTGTACGGGACAGGGGCCTTTACGAACACTGAAGCTTTCTTT; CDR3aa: CASSLYGTGAFTNTEAFF
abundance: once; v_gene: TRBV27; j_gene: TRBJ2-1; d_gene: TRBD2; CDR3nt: TGTGCCAGCAGTTTGGACCTACGGGCCGGGACTAGCGGGAATGAGCAGTTCTTC; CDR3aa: CASSLDLRAGTSGNEQFF
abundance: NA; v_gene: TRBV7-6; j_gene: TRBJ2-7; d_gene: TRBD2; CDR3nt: TGTGCCAGCAGCTCAGGACTAGCGGGAGGTCTGGACTACGAGCAGTACTTC; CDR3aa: CASSSGLAGGLDYEQYF
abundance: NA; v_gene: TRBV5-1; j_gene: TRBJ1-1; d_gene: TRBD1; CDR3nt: TGCGCCAGCAGCTTAGACCGCCGACAGGGGGCGGTCACTGAAGCTTTCTTT; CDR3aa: CASSLDRRQGAVTEAFF
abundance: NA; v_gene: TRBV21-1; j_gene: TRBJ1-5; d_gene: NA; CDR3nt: TGTGCCAGCAACCAACCGGGACAGGGGTCCGATCAGCCCCAGCATTTT; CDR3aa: CASNQPGQGSDQPQHF
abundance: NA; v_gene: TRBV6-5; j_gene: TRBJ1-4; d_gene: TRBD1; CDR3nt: TGTGCCAGCAGTTACCGGGCAGGGGGCTTTGAAAAACTGTTTTTT; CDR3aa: CASSYRAGGFEKLFF
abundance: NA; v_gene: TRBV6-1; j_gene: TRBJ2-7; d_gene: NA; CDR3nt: TGTGCCAGCGACCAGGGCCCCTACGAGCAGTACTTC; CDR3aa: CASDQGPYEQYF
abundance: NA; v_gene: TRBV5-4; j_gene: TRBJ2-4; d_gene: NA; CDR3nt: TGTGCCAGCAGCTTGGCCACCGCAGGGCAAAACATTCAGTACTTC; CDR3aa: CASSLATAGQNIQYF